The subject of this entry is one T cell receptor (beta chain). What it binds is not known. The assay was immunoSEQ multiplex PCR, and TCRdb's table has in-frame clones only and misses some. The table has more than 95,000 clones, around 89% seen once; the top ten hold roughly 1.6%. The data derive from a study of T cell responses to AZD1222 COVID-19 vaccine. Looking at the study overall: Timing groups of about 4 and about 12 weeks for second doses were pooled. Study results and limitations: Clonal diversity was possibly underestimated, and white British individuals and females predominated among donors. No day 14 peak samples; only post-peak repertoires were characterized.

Germline assignment: CDR1 SGHRS and CDR2 YFSETQ. The CDR3 spans 17 residues. The ends lost 0 bases at V and 7 bases at J; junction bases unmatched: 12. The sequence was collected from an adult in good health. The chain recombines TRBV5-1 with TRBJ2-5, with 10 nucleotides matching TRBD1. Sequencing used peripheral blood, obtained on day 0 of AZD1222 vaccination. The CDR3 is CASSLDPRQGADLTQYF. The CDR3 region has the DNA TGCGCCAGCAGCTTGGACCCGAGACAGGGGGCGGATTTGACCCAGTACTTC.